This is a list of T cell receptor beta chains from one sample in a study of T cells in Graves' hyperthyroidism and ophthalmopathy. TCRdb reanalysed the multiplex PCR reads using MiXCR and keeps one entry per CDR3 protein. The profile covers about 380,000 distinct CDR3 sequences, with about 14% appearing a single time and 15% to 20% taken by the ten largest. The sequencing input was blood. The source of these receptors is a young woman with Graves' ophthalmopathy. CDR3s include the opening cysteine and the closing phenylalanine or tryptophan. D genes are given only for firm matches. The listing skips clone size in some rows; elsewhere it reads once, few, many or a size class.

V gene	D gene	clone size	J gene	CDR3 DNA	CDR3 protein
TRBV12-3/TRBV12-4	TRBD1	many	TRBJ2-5	TGTGCCAGCAGCCTGACAGGGCCGGGGGAGACCCAGTACTTC	CASSLTGPGETQYF
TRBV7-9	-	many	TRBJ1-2	TGTGCCAGCAATTTTCAGGGGAGTAATGATGGCTACACCTTC	CASNFQGSNDGYTF
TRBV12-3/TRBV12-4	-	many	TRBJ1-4	TGTGCCAGCAGTTTATCAGGCATCAATGAAAAACTGTTTTTT	CASSLSGINEKLFF
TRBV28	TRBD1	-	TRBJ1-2	TGTGCCAGCAGTTTTGTCGGGACAGGGGGCTATGGCTACACCTTC	CASSFVGTGGYGYTF
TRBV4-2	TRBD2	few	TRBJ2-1	TGTGCCAGCAGCCAAGATGAGCGGGGGGGTGGCAATGAGCAGTTCTTC	CASSQDERGGGNEQFF
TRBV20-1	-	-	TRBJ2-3	TGCAGTGCTTACCCCGGGGCAGATACGCAGTATTTT	CSAYPGADTQYF
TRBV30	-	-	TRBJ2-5	TGTGCCTGGAGTCGGGGTGGCGAGACCCAGTACTTC	CAWSRGGETQYF
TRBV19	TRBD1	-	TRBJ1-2	TGTGCCAGTAGTATGAGGACAGGGGGTTTCCTCTATGGCTACACCTTC	CASSMRTGGFLYGYTF
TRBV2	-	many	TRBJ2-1	TGTGCCAGCAGCGAGAATAATGGGGGTGAGCAGTTCTTC	CASSENNGGEQFF
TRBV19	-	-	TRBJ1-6	TGTGCCAGTAGGATCAGGGGTGATAATTCACCCCTCCACTTT	CASRIRGDNSPLHF
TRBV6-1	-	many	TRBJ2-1	TGTGCCAGCAGTTCGTTGACGGGGATAATCCAAAGGGGCTACAATGAGCAGTTCTTC	CASSSLTGIIQRGYNEQFF
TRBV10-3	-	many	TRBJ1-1	TGTGCCATCAGTGATGTGTTGGACACTGAAGCTTTCTTT	CAISDVLDTEAFF
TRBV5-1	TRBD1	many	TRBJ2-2	TGCGCCAGCAGCTTGGGGACAGGATACACCGGGGAGCTGTTTTTT	CASSLGTGYTGELFF
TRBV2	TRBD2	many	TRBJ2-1	TGTGCCAGCAGCCCTACCCGACTAGCGGGGATAAACAATGAGCAGTTCTTC	CASSPTRLAGINNEQFF
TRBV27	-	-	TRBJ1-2	TGTGCCAGCAGTTTTCGAGCCGGGGGGGGCTACACCTTC	CASSFRAGGGYTF
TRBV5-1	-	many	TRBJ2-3	TGCGCCAGCAGCTTCCGGGATATCACAGATACGCAGTATTTT	CASSFRDITDTQYF
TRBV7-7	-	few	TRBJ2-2	TGTGCTAGCAGCTTAGGCCTCACGGGGGACACGAACACCGGGGAGCTGTTTTTT	CASSLGLTGDTNTGELFF
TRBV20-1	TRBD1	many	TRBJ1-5	TGCAGTGCTAGAGATCGGGAGGTTGGGACAGGGGTCTATAGCAATCAGCCCCAGCATTTT	CSARDREVGTGVYSNQPQHF
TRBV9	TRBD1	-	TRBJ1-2	TGTGCCAGCAGCGAAAACAGGGGGACCAACTATGGCTACACCTTC	CASSENRGTNYGYTF
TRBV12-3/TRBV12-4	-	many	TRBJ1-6	TGTGCCAGCAGTTTCCCCGGGGCAGGGCCTAATTCACCCCTCCACTTT	CASSFPGAGPNSPLHF
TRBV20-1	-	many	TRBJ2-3	TGCAGTGCTAGAGCTCCCCTGAGCGATCGGGTTGGGTATTTT	CSARAPLSDRVGYF
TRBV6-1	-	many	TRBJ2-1	TGTGCCAGCAGCTTATTAGTGGGTGTGTACAATGAGCAGTTCTTC	CASSLLVGVYNEQFF
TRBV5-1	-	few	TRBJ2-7	TGCGCCAGCAGCTTGGAATCCCCCGCAGGGGCGTCCTACGAGCAGTACTTC	CASSLESPAGASYEQYF
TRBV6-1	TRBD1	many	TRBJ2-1	TGTGCCAGCAGCCCCAGGCCCGGGACAGGCTCCTACAATGAGCAGTTCTTC	CASSPRPGTGSYNEQFF
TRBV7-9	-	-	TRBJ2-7	TGTGCCAGCAGCTTAGCAGACAGAAACTACGAGCAGTACTTC	CASSLADRNYEQYF
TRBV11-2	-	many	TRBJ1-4	TGTGCCAGCAGCTTAACCGTGGGGGTATCTAATGAAAAACTGTTTTTT	CASSLTVGVSNEKLFF
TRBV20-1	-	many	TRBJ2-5	TGCAGTGCTAGAATGCCAACAGTCCAAGAGACCCAGTACTTC	CSARMPTVQETQYF
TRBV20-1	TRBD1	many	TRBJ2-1	TGCAGTGCTAGAGGGATCCGGGACAGTTACAATGAGCAGTTCTTC	CSARGIRDSYNEQFF
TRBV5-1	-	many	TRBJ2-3	TGCGCCAGCAGCTTGACCGGGCTCACGGGTACGCAGTATTTT	CASSLTGLTGTQYF
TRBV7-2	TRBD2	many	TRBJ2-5	TGTGCCAGCAGCGGTGGCGGACTAGCCACCGGAGAGACCCAGTACTTC	CASSGGGLATGETQYF
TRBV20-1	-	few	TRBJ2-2	TGCAGTGCTAGTCGGGGTACCGGGGAGCTGTTTTTT	CSASRGTGELFF
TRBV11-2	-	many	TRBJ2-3	TGTGCCAGCAGCTTAGGACTGCCCTTTGATGATACGCAGTATTTT	CASSLGLPFDDTQYF
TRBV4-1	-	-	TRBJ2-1	TGCGCCAGCAGCCAAGATGTAGGTCGAGATCACAATGAGCAGTTCTTC	CASSQDVGRDHNEQFF
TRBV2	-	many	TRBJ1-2	TGTGCCAGCAGGCCCGGGCCTAGCTATGGCTACACCTTC	CASRPGPSYGYTF
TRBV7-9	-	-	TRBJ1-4	TGTGCCAGCAGCTTCCCCCTCCCGGGGAAACTGTTTTTT	CASSFPLPGKLFF
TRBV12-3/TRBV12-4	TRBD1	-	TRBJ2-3	TGTGCCAGCAGTTTTGGGACAGGGGGCTCCGCAGATACGCAGTATTTT	CASSFGTGGSADTQYF
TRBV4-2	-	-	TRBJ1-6	TGTGCCAGCAGCCAAGATAGAGAGAAGACCCCCCTCCACTTT	CASSQDREKTPLHF
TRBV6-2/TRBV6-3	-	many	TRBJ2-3	TGTGCCAGCAGTTACTCGGCGAGTCAGGATACGCAGTATTTT	CASSYSASQDTQYF
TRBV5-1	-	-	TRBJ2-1	TGCGCCAGCAGCCGGCTATTGGGATTTTCGGGGGATGAGCAGTTCTTC	CASSRLLGFSGDEQFF
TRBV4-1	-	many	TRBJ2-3	TGCGCCAGCAGCCAAGTTTTCGGGGATCCCACAGATACGCAGTATTTT	CASSQVFGDPTDTQYF
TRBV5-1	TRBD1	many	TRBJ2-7	TGCGCCAGCAGCTTAGAACCGGGACAGGGAAACTACGAGCAGTACTTC	CASSLEPGQGNYEQYF
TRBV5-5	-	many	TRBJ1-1	TGTGCCCCATCGACCCCCAGGGATGTCTGTTTGACTGAAGCTTTCTTT	CAPSTPRDVCLTEAFF
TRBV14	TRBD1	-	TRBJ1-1	TGTGCCAGCAGCACGGGACAGGGGTGGCACACTGAAGCTTTCTTT	CASSTGQGWHTEAFF
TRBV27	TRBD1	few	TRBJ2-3	TGTGCCAGCAGTTTTCTCGGACAGGGGGCCACAGATACGCAGTATTTT	CASSFLGQGATDTQYF
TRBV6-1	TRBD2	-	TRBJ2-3	TGTGCCACCAGCGGGGACTATTCAGATACGCAGTATTTT	CATSGDYSDTQYF
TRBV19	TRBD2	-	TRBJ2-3	TGTGCCAGTAGTTGGAGTAGCGGGGCGAGCACAGATACGCAGTATTTT	CASSWSSGASTDTQYF
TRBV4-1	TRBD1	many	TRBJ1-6	TGCGCCAGCAGCCAGGAATGGACAGGGGTGAATTCACCCCTCCACTTT	CASSQEWTGVNSPLHF
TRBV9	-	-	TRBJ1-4	TGTGCCAGCAGCGAGAGGGGCCCGCAGGGAAGGGAAAAACTGTTTTTT	CASSERGPQGREKLFF
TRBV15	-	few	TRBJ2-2	TGTGCCACCAGCCCGCGAAAGGGTTCGGGCGGGGAGCTGTTTTTT	CATSPRKGSGGELFF
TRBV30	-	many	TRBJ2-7	TGTGCCTGGAGTGAGACCTTCTCCGAGCAGTACTTC	CAWSETFSEQYF
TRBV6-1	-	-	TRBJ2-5	TGTGCCAGCAAGTCCGGGACGCTCGGGGAGACCCAGTACTTC	CASKSGTLGETQYF
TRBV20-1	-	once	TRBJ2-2	TGCAGTGCTAGGGGCAGGGGGGGCGCGGACACCGGGGAGCTGTTTTTT	CSARGRGGADTGELFF
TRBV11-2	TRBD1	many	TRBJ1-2	TGTGCCAGCAGCCCGGGGACAGTTTCTACTAACTATGGCTACACCTTC	CASSPGTVSTNYGYTF
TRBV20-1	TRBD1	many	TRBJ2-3	TGCAGTGCTGGGGGACAGAGGACAGATACGCAGTATTTT	CSAGGQRTDTQYF
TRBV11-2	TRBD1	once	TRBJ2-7	TGTGCCAGCAGCTCAACCGGGACAGGCCACTACGAGCAGTACTTC	CASSSTGTGHYEQYF
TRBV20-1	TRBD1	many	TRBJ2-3	TGCAGTGCTGGAGGACAGGGGCCAGATACGCAGTATTTT	CSAGGQGPDTQYF